These 12 T cell receptor beta chains were sequenced from one sample in a study of response to subunit inactivated influenza vaccine. MiXCR was run by TCRdb on the RT-PCR reads, yielding one entry per CDR3 protein. Found here are some 640,000 distinct CDR3 sequences, around 14% of them singletons; the top ten hold around 6.5%. This sample comprised PBMCs from blood, obtained 14 days before vaccination. The receptors here all came from a man aged 50-59 years who received an inactivated influenza vaccine.

This clonotype has more than one count but fewer than ten. The chain uses TRBV28 and TRBJ1-3; D unclear. The germline CDR1 and CDR2 sequences are MDHEN and SYDVKM. The CDR3 totals 13 residues. V lost 2 bases to trimming and J lost 4 bases, with 6 bases between them. The CDR3: CASSLLGGNTIYF. In nucleotides, the CDR3 is TGTGCCAGCAGTTTACTAGGCGGAAACACCATATATTTT.

This clonotype was seen a handful of times. The gene calls are TRBV24-1 and TRBJ1-5; D gene uncertain. V lost 9 bases to trimming and J lost 1 base, with 12 bases between them. CDR3 size: 14 residues. From germline, CDR1 is KGHDR and CDR2 SFDVKD. CDR3 nucleotide sequence: TGTGCCACCGGTTGGGGATCCAGCAATCAGCCCCAGCATTTT. It specifies CATGWGSSNQPQHF.

The V gene is TRBV5-1, the J gene TRBJ2-4, with 9 bases that match TRBD2. The germline CDR1 and CDR2 sequences are SGHRS and YFSETQ. The trim removed 4 bases at V and 3 bases at J, leaving 11 bases unmatched. There are 17 residues in the CDR3. The CDR3 DNA sequence: TGCGCCAGCAGCCGATGGACTAGCGAAGATGGCAAAAACATTCAGTACTTC. Amino acid sequence: CASSRWTSEDGKNIQYF.

This clonotype was picked up a small number of times. This chain joins TRBV24-1 and TRBJ2-7; 8 nucleotides match TRBD1. The CDR3 has 16 amino acids. The germline CDR1 and CDR2 sequences are KGHDR and SFDVKD. V shed 4 bases and J 5 bases; nucleotides not matched to a gene: 12. The CDR3 DNA reads TGTGCCACCAGTGAACCCCCGGACAGGGATGAAGACGAGCAGTACTTC. The encoded protein is CATSEPPDRDEDEQYF.

This clonotype has at least ten counts. The CDR3 nucleotides read TGCAGCGTTGAAGGATGGGAGGGGGGAATCTACGAGCAGTACTTC. Residues: CSVEGWEGGIYEQYF. The chain is built from TRBV29-1 and TRBJ2-7, with D possibly being TRBD2 (7 bases). Germline CDR1 and CDR2: SQVTM and ANQGSEA. This CDR3 region has 15 residues. V was clipped by 1 base and J by 3 bases, with 16 bases between them.

This clonotype was counted at least ten times. A read error may account for a junction end that differs from germline. The rearrangement links TRBV7-7 to TRBJ2-1; D possibly matches TRBD1 or TRBD2 (5 bases each). There are 13 residues in the CDR3. Per the germline V gene, CDR1 is SSHAT and CDR2 is FNYEAQ (reference sequence). CDR3 sequence: CASSLAQGNEQFF. CDR3 nucleotide sequence: TGTGCTAGCAGCTTAGCGCAGGGAAATGAGCAGTTCTTC.

CDR3 DNA: TGTGCCAGCAGCCACGCCCCTAAAGGATACGAGCAGTACTTC. This codes for CASSHAPKGYEQYF. The chain couples TRBV5-6 to TRBJ2-7; D unclear. Trimming took off 4 bases at V and 4 bases at J, with 15 bases between the two ends. Germline loops: CDR1 SGHDT, CDR2 YYEEEE. This CDR3 is 14 amino acids long.

The chain links TRBV27 to TRBJ2-1, with unresolved D. The CDR3 length is 14 residues. V lost 0 bases to trimming and J lost 6 bases, with 9 bases between them. Germline V CDR1 and CDR2: MNHEY, SMNVEV (reference sequence). As DNA, the CDR3 is TGTGCCAGCAGTTTATCATACGGGTCCAATGAGCAGTTCTTC. This sequence encodes CASSLSYGSNEQFF.

As concerns this clonotype: The CDR3 ends on some other residue instead of the conserved phenylalanine or tryptophan, so this is likely a read error. The rearrangement uses TRBV7-2 and TRBJ2-5; D is perhaps TRBD1 (8 bases). Trimming cost V 7 bases and J 4 bases, with 19 bases left between them. There are 15 residues in the CDR3. The germline gives CDR1 SGHTA, CDR2 FQGNSA. CDR3 sequence: CASMRTGGVTETQYL. The DNA for the CDR3 is TGTGCCAGCATGCGAACAGGGGGGGTCACAGAGACCCAGTACCTC.

J is TRBJ2-2 and V is TRBV6-2 or TRBV6-3; D unresolved. Looked up from germline, CDR1 is MNHEY and CDR2 is SVGEGT. The V end was cut by 4 bases, the J end by 4 bases, with 4 bases between. The CDR3 is 12 residues long. CDR3 loop: CASSSATGELFF. For the CDR3, the DNA is TGTGCCAGCAGTTCGGCCACCGGGGAGCTGTTTTTT.

This clonotype has only a few counts. This chain joins TRBV28 and TRBJ1-4, with D possibly being TRBD1 (6 bases). CDR3 size: 16 residues. V was clipped by 5 bases and J by 6 bases, with 19 bases between them. Germline V gene sequence: CDR1 MDHEN, CDR2 SYDVKM. The CDR3 loop is CASSPSSGARHEKLFF. CDR3 sequence (DNA): TGTGCCAGCAGTCCAAGTTCAGGGGCGCGTCATGAAAAACTGTTTTTT.

This clonotype was picked up a small number of times. V usage is TRBV20-1 and J usage is TRBJ2-5; the match to TRBD1 covers 9 bases. With V trimmed by 2 bases and J by 4 bases, 2 bases remained unmatched. The CDR3 sequence is 13 residues long. Per the germline V gene, CDR1 is DFQATT and CDR2 is SNEGSKA (reference sequence). CDR3 loop: CSARKGQGETQYF. The CDR3 nucleotides are TGCAGTGCTAGAAAGGGACAGGGAGAGACCCAGTACTTC.